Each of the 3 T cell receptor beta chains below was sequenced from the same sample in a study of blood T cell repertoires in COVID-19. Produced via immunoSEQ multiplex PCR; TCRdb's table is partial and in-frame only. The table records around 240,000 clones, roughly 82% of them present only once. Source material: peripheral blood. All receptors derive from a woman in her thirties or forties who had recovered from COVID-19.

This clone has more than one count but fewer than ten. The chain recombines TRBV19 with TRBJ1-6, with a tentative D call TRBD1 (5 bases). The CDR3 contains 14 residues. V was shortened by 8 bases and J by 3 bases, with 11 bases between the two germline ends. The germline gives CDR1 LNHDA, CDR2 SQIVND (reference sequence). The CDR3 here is CASGQGFYNSPLHF. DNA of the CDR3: TGTGCCAGTGGCCAGGGTTTCTATAATTCACCCCTCCACTTT.

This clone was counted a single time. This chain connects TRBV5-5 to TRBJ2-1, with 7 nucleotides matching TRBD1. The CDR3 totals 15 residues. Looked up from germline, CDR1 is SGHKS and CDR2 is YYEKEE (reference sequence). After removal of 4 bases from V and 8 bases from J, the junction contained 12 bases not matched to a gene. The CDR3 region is CASSPERGRLDEQFF. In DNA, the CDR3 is TGTGCCAGCAGCCCGGAGAGGGGGCGACTGGATGAGCAGTTCTTC.

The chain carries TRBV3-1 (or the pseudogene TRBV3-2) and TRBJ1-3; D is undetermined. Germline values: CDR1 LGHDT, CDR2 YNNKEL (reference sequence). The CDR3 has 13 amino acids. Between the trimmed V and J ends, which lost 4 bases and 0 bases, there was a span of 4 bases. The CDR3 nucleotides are TGTGCCAGCAGCCTGAGCTCTGGAAACACCATATATTTT. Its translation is CASSLSSGNTIYF.